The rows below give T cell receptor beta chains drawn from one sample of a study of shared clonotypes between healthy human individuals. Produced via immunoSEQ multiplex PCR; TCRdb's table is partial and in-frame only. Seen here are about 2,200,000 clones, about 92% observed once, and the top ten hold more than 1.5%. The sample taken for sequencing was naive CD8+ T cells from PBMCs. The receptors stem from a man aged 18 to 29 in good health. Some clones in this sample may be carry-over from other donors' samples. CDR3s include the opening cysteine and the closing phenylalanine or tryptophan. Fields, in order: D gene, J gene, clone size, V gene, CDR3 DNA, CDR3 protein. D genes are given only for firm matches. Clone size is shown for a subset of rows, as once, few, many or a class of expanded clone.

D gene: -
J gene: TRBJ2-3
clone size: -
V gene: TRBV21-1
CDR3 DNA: TGTGCCAGCAGCAAAGAAGAGCGGGAGGAGACCACAGATACGCAGTATTTT
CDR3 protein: CASSKEEREETTDTQYF

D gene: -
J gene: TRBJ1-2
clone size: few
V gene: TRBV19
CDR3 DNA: TGTGCCAGTAGTTGCGCGACGTGGGGGGATCACTGCTATGGCTACACCTTC
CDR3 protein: CASSCATWGDHCYGYTF

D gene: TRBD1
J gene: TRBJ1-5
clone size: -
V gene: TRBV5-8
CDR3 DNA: TGTGCCAGCAGCCCCGGGACAGGGGGCGCGCCCCAGCATTTT
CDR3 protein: CASSPGTGGAPQHF

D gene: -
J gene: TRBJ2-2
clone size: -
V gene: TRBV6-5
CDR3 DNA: TGTGCCAGCAGTTACCCGAACACCGGGGAGCTGTTTTTT
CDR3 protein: CASSYPNTGELFF

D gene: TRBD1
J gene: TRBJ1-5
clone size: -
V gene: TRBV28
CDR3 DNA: TGTGCCAGCAGTCTCCAGACAGGGGTGTTTCAGCCCCAGCATTTT
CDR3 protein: CASSLQTGVFQPQHF

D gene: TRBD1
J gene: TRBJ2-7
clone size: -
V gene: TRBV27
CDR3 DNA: TGTGCCAGCAGTTCCTTCGGGACAGGCCGCTACGAGCAGTACTTC
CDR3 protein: CASSSFGTGRYEQYF

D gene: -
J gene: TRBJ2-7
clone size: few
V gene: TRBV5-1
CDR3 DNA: TGCGCCAGCAGCTTGGATAGGGACTCCTACGAGCAGTACTTC
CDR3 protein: CASSLDRDSYEQYF

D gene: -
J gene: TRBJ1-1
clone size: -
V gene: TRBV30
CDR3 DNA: TGTGCCTGGACGGGCACTGAAGCTTTCTTT
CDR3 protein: CAWTGTEAFF

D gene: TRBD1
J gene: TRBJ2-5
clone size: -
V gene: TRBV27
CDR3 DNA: TGTGCCAGCAGCCCATTGGGACAGGGGTCGGAGACCCAGTACTTC
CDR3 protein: CASSPLGQGSETQYF

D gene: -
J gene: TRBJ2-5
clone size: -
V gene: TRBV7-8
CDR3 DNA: TGTGCCAGCAGCTGGCTTCGTAGTCCTGGAGAGACCCAGTACTTC
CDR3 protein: CASSWLRSPGETQYF

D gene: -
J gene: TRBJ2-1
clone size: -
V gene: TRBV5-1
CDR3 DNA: TGCGCCAGCTGGGGCCAAACCAATGAGCAGTTCTTC
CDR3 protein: CASWGQTNEQFF

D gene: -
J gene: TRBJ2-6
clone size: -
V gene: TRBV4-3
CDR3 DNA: TGCGCCAGCAGCCAGTCTGGGGCCAACGTCCTGACTTTC
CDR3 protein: CASSQSGANVLTF

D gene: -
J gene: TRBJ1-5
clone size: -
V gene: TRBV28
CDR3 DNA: TGTGCCAGCAGGGAAAAAACCGAGAGGGGGGATCAGCCCCAGCATTTT
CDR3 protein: CASREKTERGDQPQHF

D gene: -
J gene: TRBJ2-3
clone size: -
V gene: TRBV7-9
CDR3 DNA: TGTGCCAGCAGCTTACCACTAGTTAAAGATACGCAGTATTTT
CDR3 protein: CASSLPLVKDTQYF

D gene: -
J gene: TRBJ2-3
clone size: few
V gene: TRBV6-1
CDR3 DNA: TGTGCCAGCAGTGAAGGGGCAGATACGCAGTATTTT
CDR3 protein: CASSEGADTQYF

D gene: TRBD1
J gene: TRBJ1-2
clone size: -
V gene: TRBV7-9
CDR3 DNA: TGTGCCAGCAGCTTAATAGGACAGGGCATAGATGGCTACACCTTC
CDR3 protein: CASSLIGQGIDGYTF

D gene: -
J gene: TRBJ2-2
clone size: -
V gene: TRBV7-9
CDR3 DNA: TGTGCCAGCAGCTTGTCAGACAGATACACCGGGGAGCTGTTTTTT
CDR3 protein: CASSLSDRYTGELFF

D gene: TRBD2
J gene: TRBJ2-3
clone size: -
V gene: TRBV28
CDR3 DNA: TGTGCCAGCAGTTTACGCGTACCGGGACTAAGCACAGATACGCAGTATTTT
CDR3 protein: CASSLRVPGLSTDTQYF

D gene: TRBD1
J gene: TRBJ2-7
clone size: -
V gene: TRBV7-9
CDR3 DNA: TGTGCCAGCAGCTCCGGGACAGGGAGATATATGGATTCCTACGAGCAGTACTTC
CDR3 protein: CASSSGTGRYMDSYEQYF

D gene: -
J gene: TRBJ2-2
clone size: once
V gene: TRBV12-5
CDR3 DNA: TGTGCTAGTGGTTTGCCGCGAGACGGAACCGGGGAGCTGTTTTTT
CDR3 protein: CASGLPRDGTGELFF

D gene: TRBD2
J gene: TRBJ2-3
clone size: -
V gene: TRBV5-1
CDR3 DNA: TGCGCCAGCAGCTTGGAAGAGGTACTAGCGGGAGCAGATACGCAGTATTTT
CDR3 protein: CASSLEEVLAGADTQYF

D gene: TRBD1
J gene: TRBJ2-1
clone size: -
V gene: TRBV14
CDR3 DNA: TGTGCCAGCAGCCTCGGGACAGGGTCCTACAATGAGCAGTTCTTC
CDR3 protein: CASSLGTGSYNEQFF

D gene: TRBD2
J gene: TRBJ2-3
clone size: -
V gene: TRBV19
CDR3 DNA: TGTGCCAGTAGTATCGCGGGAGGGGACACAGATACGCAGTATTTT
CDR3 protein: CASSIAGGDTDTQYF

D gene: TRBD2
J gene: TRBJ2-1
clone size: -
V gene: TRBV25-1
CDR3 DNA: TGTGCCAGCAGTGACGAAACTAGCGGGAGTATTCGCCATGAGCAGTTCTTC
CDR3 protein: CASSDETSGSIRHEQFF

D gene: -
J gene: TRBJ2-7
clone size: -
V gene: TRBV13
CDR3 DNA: TGTGCCAGCAGCTTAGTTAACGGCTCCTCCTACGAGCAGTACTTC
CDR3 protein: CASSLVNGSSYEQYF

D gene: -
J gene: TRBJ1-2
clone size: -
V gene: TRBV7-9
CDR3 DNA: TGTGCCAGCAGCCCCCCTCAGGGTTACTATGGCTACACCTTC
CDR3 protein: CASSPPQGYYGYTF

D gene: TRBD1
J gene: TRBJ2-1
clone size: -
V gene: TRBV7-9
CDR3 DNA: TGTGCCAGCAGCCCCCGGGACAGGGTTTACAATGAGCAGTTCTTC
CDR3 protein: CASSPRDRVYNEQFF

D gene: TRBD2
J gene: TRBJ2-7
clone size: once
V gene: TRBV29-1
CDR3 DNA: TGCAGCGTTGGGACTAGCGTGTACGAGCAGTACTTC
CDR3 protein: CSVGTSVYEQYF

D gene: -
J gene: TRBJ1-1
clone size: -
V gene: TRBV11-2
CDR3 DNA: TGTGCCAGCAGCTTGGTAAAGGTTGAAGCTTTCTTT
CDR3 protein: CASSLVKVEAFF

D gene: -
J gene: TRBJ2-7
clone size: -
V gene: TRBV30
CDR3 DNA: TGTGCCTGGAGTCCAATTCATCCCTACGAGCAGTACTTC
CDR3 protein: CAWSPIHPYEQYF

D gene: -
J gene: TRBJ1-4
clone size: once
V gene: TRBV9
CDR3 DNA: TGTGCCAGCAGCGTAGCCGGGACTAGCTGGTCAACTAATGAAAAACTGTTTTTT
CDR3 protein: CASSVAGTSWSTNEKLFF

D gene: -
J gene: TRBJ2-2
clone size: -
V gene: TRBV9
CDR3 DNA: TGTGCCAGCAGCTCAAATGTCCTTGAGGGAGTCGTCCCCGGGGAGCTGTTTTTT
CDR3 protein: CASSSNVLEGVVPGELFF

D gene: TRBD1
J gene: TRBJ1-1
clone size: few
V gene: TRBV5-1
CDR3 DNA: TGCGCCAGCGGCCAGACAGGGGGCACTGAAGCTTTCTTT
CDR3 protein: CASGQTGGTEAFF

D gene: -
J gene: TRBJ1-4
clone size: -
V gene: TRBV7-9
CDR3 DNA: TGTGCCAGCAGCGGTGCTTATATCGGGTGGGGGGAAGAAAAACTGTTTTTT
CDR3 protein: CASSGAYIGWGEEKLFF

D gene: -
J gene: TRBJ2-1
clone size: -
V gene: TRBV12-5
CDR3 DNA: TGTGCTAGTGGTCTCGAGGGCTCCTACAATGAGCAGTTCTTC
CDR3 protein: CASGLEGSYNEQFF

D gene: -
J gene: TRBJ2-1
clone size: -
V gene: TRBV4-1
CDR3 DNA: TGCGCCAGCAGCCAAGATCTCGAGGAGGACAGTCATTCGCAGTTCTTC
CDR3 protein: CASSQDLEEDSHSQFF

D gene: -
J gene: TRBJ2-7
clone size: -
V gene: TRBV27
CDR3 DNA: TGTGCCATCCGCTCCGGAGGGGGCGAGCAGTACTTC
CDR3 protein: CAIRSGGGEQYF

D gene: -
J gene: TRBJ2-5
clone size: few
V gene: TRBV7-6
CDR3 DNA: TGTGCCAGCAGCACAGGGTTGAGGGAGACCCAGTACTTC
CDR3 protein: CASSTGLRETQYF

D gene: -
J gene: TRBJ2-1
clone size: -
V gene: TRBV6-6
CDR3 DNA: TGTGCCAGCATGGTCACCGAGTTCTTC
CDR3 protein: CASMVTEFF

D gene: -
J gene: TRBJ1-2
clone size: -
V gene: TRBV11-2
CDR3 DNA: TGTGCCAGCAGCTTTCTAGGGGACTGGCATGGCTACACCTTC
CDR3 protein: CASSFLGDWHGYTF

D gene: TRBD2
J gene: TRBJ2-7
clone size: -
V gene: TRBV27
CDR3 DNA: TGTGCCAGCAGTGGACTAGCGGGGTACGAGCAGTACTTC
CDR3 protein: CASSGLAGYEQYF

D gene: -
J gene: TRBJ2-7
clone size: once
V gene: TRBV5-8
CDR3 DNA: TGTGCCAGCAGCCCAGACTGGAACTCCTACGAGCAGTACTTC
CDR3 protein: CASSPDWNSYEQYF

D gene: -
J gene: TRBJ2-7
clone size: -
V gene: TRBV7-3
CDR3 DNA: TGTGCCAGCAGCTCCGGGACGGATTACGAGCAGTACTTC
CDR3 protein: CASSSGTDYEQYF

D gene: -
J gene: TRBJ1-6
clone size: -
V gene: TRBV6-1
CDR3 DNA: TGTGCCAGCAGTGAACGGCTCTATAATTCACCCCTCCACTTT
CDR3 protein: CASSERLYNSPLHF

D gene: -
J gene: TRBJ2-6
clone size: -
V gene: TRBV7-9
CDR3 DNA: TGTGCCAGCAGCCCCAGCTCCACAGGGAGTGGGGCCAACGTCCTGACTTTC
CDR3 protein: CASSPSSTGSGANVLTF

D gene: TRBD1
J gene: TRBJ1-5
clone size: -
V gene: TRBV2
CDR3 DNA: TGTGCCAGTAGGGGACAGGCCGCCGAGTCTCGCGATCAGCCCCAGCATTTT
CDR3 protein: CASRGQAAESRDQPQHF

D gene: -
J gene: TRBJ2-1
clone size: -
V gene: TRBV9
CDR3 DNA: TGTGCCAGCAGCGTCGGAGGGGGCCCACTTCGGCACAATGAGCAGTTCTTC
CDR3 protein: CASSVGGGPLRHNEQFF

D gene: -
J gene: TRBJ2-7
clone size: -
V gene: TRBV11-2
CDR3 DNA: TGTGCCAGCAGCTTATCCAGGGGATACTACGAGCAGTACTTC
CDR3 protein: CASSLSRGYYEQYF

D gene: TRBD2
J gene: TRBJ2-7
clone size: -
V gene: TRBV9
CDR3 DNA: TGTGCCAGCAGCGCTAGTCTAGCGGCATACGAGCAGTACTTC
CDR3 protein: CASSASLAAYEQYF

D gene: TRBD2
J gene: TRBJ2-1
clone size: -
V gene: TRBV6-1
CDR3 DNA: TGTGCCAGCAGTGAAGCGCTTGGCGGGAGGGGAGATGAGCAGTTCTTC
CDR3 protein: CASSEALGGRGDEQFF

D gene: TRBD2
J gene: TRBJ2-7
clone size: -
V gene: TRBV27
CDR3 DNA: TGTGCCAGCAGTCCTGACCCGGGACTAGCGGGAGTGTACGAGCAGTACTTC
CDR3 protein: CASSPDPGLAGVYEQYF

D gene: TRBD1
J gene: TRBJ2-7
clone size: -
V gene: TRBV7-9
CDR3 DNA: TGTGCCAGCAGCGGAGGGGGACAGGGGGCTCAGGACGAGCAGTACTTC
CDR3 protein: CASSGGGQGAQDEQYF

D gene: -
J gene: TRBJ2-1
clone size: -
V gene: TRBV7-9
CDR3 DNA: TGTGCCAGCAGCATCCCCCGGACAGCTAACAATGAGCAGTTCTTC
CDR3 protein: CASSIPRTANNEQFF

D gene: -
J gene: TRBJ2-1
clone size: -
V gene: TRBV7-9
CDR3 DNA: TGTGCCAGCAGCTTAGACGGTTCGAACAATGAGCAGTTCTTC
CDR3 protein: CASSLDGSNNEQFF

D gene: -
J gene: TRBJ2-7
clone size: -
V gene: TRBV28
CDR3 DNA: TGTGCCAGCAGTTTAGGGTGGCCGCCTCCGCGGGAGCAGTACTTC
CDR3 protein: CASSLGWPPPREQYF

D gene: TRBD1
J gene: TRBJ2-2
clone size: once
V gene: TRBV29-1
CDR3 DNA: TGCAGCGCGCCGGGACAGGGGACCGGGGAGCTGTTTTTT
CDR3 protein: CSAPGQGTGELFF

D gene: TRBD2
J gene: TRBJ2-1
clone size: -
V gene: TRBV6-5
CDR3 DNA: TGTGCCAGCAGTTACTCCGGCCAGCGGGAGCGGTATGAGCAGTTCTTC
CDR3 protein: CASSYSGQRERYEQFF

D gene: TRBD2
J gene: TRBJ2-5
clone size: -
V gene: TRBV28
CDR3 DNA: TGTGCCAGCAGGTCTAGCGGGAACCAAGAGACCCAGTACTTC
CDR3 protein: CASRSSGNQETQYF